This T cell receptor beta chain is drawn from a study of blood T cell repertoires in COVID-19. Looking at the study overall: Samples of COVID-19 (acute and convalescent) were obtained from the United States, Italy and Spain. PBMCs, B-cell-depleted T cells, or T cells provided the cDNA or gDNA that made up the material.

The J segment lost 5 bases and the V segment lost 1 base, leaving 9 bases of the junction unmatched. The CDR3 runs 16 residues. CDR1 is SSHAT, CDR2 FNYEAQ, per germline (reference sequence). Authors' data handling: Using reference gene primer amplification, nucleated cell counts were estimated. Assay: immunoSEQ multiplex PCR; the TCRdb copy retains only in-frame clones and omits some. V and J calls and clone size are given by that table; D and trimming were obtained from the DNA. Of approximately 99,000 clones listed, less than 85% are singletons. Sequences were obtained from peripheral blood. The clonotype comes from a middle-aged woman with acute or convalescent COVID-19. The chain couples TRBV7-7 to TRBJ2-5, with TRBD2 matching 8 bases. DNA of the CDR3: TGTGCCAGCAGCTTAGGCGGCGCGGGGGGCGGTGAGACCCAGTACTTC. Protein: CASSLGGAGGGETQYF.